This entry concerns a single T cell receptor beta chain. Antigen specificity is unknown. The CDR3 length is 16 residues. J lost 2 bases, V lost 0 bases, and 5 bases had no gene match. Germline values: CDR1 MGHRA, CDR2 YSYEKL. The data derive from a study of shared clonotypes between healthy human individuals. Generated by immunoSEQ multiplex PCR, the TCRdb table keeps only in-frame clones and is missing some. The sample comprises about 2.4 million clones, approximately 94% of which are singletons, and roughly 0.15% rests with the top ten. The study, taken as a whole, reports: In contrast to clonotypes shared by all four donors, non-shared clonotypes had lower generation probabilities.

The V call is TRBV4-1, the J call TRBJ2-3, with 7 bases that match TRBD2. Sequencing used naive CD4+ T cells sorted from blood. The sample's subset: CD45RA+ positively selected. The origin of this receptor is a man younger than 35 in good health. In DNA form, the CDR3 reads TGCGCCAGCAGCCAAGAGTGGGGGGGTCACACAGATACGCAGTATTTT. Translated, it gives CASSQEWGGHTDTQYF.